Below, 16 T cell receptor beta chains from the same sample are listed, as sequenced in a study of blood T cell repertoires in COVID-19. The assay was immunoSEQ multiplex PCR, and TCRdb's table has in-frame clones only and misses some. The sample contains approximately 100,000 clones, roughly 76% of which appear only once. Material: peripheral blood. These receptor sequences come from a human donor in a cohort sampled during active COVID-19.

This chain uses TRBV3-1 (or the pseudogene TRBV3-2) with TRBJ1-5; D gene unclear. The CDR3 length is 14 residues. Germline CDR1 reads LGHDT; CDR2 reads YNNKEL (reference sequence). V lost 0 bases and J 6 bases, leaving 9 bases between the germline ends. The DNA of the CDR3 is TGTGCCAGCAGCCAAGATCGGGTTCTTCAGCCCCAGCATTTT. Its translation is CASSQDRVLQPQHF.

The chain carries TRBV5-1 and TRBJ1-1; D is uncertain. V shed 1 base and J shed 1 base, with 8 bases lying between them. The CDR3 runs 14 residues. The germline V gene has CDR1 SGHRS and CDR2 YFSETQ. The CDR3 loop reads CASSLWGENTEAFF. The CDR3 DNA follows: TGCGCCAGCAGCTTGTGGGGAGAGAACACTGAAGCTTTCTTT. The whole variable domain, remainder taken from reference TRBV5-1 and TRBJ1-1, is KAGVTQTPRYLIKTRGQQVTLSCSPISGHRSVSWYQQTPGQGLQFLFEYFSETQRNKGNFPGRFSGRQFSNSRSEMNVSTLELGDSALYLCASSLWGENTEAFFGQGTRLTVV.

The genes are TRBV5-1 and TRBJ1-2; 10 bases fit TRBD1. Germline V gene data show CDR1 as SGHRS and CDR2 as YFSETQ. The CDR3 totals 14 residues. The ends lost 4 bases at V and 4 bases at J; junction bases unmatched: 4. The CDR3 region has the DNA TGCGCCAGCAGCCAGGGACAGGGGACCTATGGCTACACCTTC. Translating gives CASSQGQGTYGYTF.

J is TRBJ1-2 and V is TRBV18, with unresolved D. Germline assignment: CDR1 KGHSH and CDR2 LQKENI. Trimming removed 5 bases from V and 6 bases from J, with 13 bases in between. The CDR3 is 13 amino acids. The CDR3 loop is CASSTNWQNGYTF. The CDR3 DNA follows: TGTGCCAGCTCAACCAATTGGCAGAATGGCTACACCTTC.

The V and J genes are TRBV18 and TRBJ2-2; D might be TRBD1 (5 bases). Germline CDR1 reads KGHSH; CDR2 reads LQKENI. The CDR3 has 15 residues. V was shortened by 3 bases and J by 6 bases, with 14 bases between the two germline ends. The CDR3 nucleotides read TGTGCCAGCTCACCCCAGGGCTACGGAGCCGGGGAGCTGTTTTTT. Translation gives CASSPQGYGAGELFF.

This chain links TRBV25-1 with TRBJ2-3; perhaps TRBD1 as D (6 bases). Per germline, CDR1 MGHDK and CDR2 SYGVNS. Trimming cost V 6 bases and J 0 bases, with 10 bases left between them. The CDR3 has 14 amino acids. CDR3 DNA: TGTGCCAGCAGACGGACAGAAAGCACAGATACGCAGTATTTT. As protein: CASRRTESTDTQYF.

As DNA, the CDR3 is TGTGCCAGCAGCATTCGGACTAGCGGGAGTCGGGATACGCAGTATTTT. Protein sequence: CASSIRTSGSRDTQYF. The chain uses TRBV7-9 and TRBJ2-3; 13 bases match TRBD2. Germline CDR1 reads SEHNR; CDR2 reads FQNEAQ (reference sequence). The CDR3 is 16 amino acids. The trim removed 5 bases at V and 6 bases at J, leaving 8 bases unmatched.

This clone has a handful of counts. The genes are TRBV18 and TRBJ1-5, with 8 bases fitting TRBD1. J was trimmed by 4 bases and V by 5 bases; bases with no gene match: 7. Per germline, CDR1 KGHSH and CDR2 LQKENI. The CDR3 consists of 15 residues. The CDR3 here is CASSSTGGLNQPQHF. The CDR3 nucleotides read TGTGCCAGCTCATCCACAGGGGGGCTTAATCAGCCCCAGCATTTT.

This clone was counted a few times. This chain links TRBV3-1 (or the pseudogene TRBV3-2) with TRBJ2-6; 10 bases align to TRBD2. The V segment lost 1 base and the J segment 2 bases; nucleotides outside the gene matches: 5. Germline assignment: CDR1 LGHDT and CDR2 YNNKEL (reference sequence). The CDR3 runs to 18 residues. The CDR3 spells CASSQGMLAGAGANVLTF. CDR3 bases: TGTGCCAGCAGCCAAGGAATGCTAGCGGGGGCTGGGGCCAACGTCCTGACTTTC.

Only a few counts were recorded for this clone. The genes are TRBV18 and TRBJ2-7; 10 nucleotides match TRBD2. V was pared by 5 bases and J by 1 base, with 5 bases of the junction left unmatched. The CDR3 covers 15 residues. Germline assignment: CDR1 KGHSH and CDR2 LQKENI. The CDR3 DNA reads TGTGCCAGCTCATCGAGTAGCGGGGGGTCCTACGAGCAGTACTTC. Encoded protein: CASSSSSGGSYEQYF.

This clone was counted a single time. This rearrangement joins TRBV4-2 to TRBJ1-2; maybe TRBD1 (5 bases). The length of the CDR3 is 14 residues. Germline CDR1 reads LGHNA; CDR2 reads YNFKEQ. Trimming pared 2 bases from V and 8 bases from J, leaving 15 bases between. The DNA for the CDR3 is TGTGCCAGCAGCCAATCGTTGACAGACCGGGGCTACACCTTC. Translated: CASSQSLTDRGYTF.

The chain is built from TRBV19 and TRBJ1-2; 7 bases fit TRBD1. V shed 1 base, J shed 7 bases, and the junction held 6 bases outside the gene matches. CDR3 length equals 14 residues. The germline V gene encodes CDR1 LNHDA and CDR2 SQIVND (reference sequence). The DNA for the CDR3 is TGTGCCAGTAGTATAGGAGAGGGGGCCCGTGGCTACACCTTC. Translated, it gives CASSIGEGARGYTF. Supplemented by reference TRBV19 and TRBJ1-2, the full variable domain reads DGGITQSPKYLFRKEGQNVTLSCEQNLNHDAMYWYRQDPGQGLRLIYYSQIVNDFQKGDIAEGYSVSREKKESFPLTVTSAQKNPTAFYLCASSIGEGARGYTFGSGTRLTVV.

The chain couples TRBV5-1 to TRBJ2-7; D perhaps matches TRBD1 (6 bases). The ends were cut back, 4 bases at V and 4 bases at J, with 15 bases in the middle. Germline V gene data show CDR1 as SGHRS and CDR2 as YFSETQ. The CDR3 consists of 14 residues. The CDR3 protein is CASSLGGPVYEQYF. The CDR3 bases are TGCGCCAGCAGCCTTGGGGGCCCTGTGTACGAGCAGTACTTC.

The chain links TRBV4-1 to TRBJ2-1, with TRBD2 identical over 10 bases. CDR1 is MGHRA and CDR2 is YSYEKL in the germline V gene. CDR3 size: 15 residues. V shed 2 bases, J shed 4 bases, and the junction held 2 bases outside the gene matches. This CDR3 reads CASSQPSGRYNEQFF. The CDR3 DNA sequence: TGCGCCAGCAGCCAACCTAGCGGGAGATACAATGAGCAGTTCTTC.

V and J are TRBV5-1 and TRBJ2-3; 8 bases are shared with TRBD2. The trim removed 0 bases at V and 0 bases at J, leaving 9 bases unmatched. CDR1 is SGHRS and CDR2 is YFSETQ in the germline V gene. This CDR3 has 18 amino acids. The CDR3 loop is CASSLDGGASSSTDTQYF. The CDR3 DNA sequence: TGCGCCAGCAGCTTGGACGGGGGGGCCTCAAGTAGCACAGATACGCAGTATTTT.

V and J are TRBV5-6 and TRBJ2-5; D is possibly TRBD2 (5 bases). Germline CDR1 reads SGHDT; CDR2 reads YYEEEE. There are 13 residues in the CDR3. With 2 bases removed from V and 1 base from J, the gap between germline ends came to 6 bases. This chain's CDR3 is CASSFRGQETQYF. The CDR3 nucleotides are TGTGCCAGCAGCTTCCGGGGCCAAGAGACCCAGTACTTC.